This TCR beta chain is from a study of T cells in Graves' hyperthyroidism and ophthalmopathy. Study observations and caveats: Most thyroid clonotypes with frequency above 0.001 were detected in blood.

This clonotype came up many times. Its antigen is as yet unknown. Germline CDR1 reads LNHDA; CDR2 reads SQIVND (reference sequence). Trimming removed 7 bases from V and 3 bases from J; junction bases left unmatched: 4. The CDR3 spans 14 residues. Clinical symptoms, serum thyroxine and TRAb, thyroid ultrasound and orbital computed tomography together formed the diagnostic basis. From more than 9.5 ml of fresh peripheral blood, PBMCs were isolated. RNA transcripts gave rise to amplified TCR beta CDR3 regions. HTBI primers were the set used in a first-round RT-PCR of the TCR CDR3. TCRdb reprocessed the multiplex PCR reads via MiXCR and lists one record per CDR3 protein. The profile shows hundreds of thousands of distinct CDR3 sequences, roughly 14% of them singletons.

What was sequenced was blood. The origin of this receptor is a woman between 40 and 50 years old with Graves' ophthalmopathy. V is TRBV19 and J is TRBJ2-7, with 12 bases fitting TRBD2. Written as DNA, the CDR3 is TGTGCCAGTAAAAGACTAGCGGGAGACTACGAGCAGTACTTC. It encodes CASKRLAGDYEQYF.